Detailed here is one T cell receptor beta chain. The antigen remains undetermined. The V gene's germline CDR1 is MNHEY and CDR2 SVGAGI. This CDR3 region has 11 residues. V shed 8 bases and J shed 8 bases, with 12 bases lying between them. This sample is drawn from a study of coeliac disease. Findings of the study overall: Active celiac intraepithelial and lamina propria samples had lower TRB and TRG clonality than control samples.

Generated by immunoSEQ multiplex PCR, the TCRdb table keeps only in-frame clones and is missing some. Of around 8,400 clones in the sample, less than 75% were seen once. The TCR comes from an older woman with celiac disease. The sample consisted of intraepithelial lymphocytes from the gut. V gene TRBV6-5 combines with J gene TRBJ1-2; the D gene is possibly TRBD1 (6 bases). CDR3: CASGGGRGYTF. The CDR3 DNA follows: TGTGCCAGCGGCGGGGGGCGGGGCTACACCTTC.